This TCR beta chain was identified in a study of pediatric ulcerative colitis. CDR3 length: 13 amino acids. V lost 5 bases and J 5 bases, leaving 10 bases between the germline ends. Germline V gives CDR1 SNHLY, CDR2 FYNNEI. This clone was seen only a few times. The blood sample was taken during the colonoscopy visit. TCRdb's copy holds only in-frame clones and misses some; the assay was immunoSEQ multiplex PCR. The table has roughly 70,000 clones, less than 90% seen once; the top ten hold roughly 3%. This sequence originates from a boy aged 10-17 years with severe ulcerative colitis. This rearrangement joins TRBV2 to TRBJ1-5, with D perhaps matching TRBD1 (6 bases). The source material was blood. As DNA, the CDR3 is TGTGCCAGCAGTACAGGGCCGGATCAGCCCCAGCATTTT. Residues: CASSTGPDQPQHF.